This T cell receptor beta chain was observed in a study of shared clonotypes between healthy human individuals. Across the study: Three plates each covered CD4 naive and memory; CD8 naive two, CD8 memory one.

TCRdb keeps only in-frame clones here, not all; method: immunoSEQ multiplex PCR. Of over 850,000 clones in the sample, around 78% are singletons; the top ten hold under 0.6%. V lost 1 base and J lost 3, with 4 bases in between. Germline V CDR1 and CDR2: MDHEN, SYDVKM. The CDR3 has 13 amino acids. A word on this clone: Its target is not known.

Study outcomes and limitations: Four donors shared approximately 5% of their naive CD4 clonotypes. The four-donor shared clonotypes exceeded non-shared clonotypes in generation probability, with non-shared ones scoring lower.

The receptor comes from a man younger than 35 in good health. Some clones in this sample may be carry-over from other donors' samples. The chain links TRBV28 to TRBJ1-5; D remains ambiguous. The specimen sequenced was memory CD4+ T cells from PBMCs. Noted subset: CD45RA-negative fraction. The DNA of the CDR3 is TGTGCCAGCAGTTTATTCACCAATCAGCCCCAGCATTTT. Translated: CASSLFTNQPQHF.